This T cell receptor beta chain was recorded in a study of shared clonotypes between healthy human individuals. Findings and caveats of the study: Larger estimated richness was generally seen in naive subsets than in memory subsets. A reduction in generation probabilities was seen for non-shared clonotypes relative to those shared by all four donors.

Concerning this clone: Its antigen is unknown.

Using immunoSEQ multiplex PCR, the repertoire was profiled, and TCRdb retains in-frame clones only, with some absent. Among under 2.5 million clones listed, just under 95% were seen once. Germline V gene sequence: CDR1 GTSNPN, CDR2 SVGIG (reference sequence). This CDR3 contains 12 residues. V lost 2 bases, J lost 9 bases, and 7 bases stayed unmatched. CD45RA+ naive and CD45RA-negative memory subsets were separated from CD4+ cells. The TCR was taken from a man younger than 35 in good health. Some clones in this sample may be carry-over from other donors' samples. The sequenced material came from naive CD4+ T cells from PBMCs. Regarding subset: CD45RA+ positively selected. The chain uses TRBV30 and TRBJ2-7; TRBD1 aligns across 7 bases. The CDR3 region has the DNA TGTGCCTGGAGTCCGCGACAGGGCCCGCAGTACTTC. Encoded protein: CAWSPRQGPQYF.